A selection of T cell receptor beta chains follows, all from one sample in a study of shared clonotypes between healthy human individuals. Assay used: immunoSEQ multiplex PCR; TCRdb lists only in-frame clones, some missing. This table has about 1 million clones, about 75% appearing once. Sequencing was performed on memory CD4+ T cells sorted from blood. The receptors originated from a man younger than 35 in good health. The CDR3 runs from the conserved cysteine through the conserved F or W. The D gene is left open where the match is weak. Rows may omit the clone size; those that give it use once, few, many or a size class.

V gene	clone size	D gene	J gene	CDR3 protein	CDR3 DNA
TRBV7-2	.	TRBD1	TRBJ2-1	CASSLGGGKVDEQFF	TGTGCCAGCAGCTTAGGAGGGGGCAAAGTCGATGAGCAGTTCTTC
TRBV30	few	TRBD1	TRBJ1-4	CACRGNPDRAIDEKLFF	TGTGCCTGCAGGGGGAACCCCGACAGGGCGATTGATGAAAAACTGTTTTTT
TRBV30	.	.	TRBJ1-4	CAWSVEGQFLGRDNEKLFF	TGTGCCTGGAGTGTAGAGGGGCAGTTCCTTGGCCGGGATAATGAAAAACTGTTTTTT
TRBV28	.	.	TRBJ2-2	CASSLIQGRTGELFF	TGTGCCAGCAGTTTAATACAGGGTAGGACCGGGGAGCTGTTTTTT
TRBV4-1	.	.	TRBJ2-5	CASSQGTGQETQYF	TGCGCCAGCAGCCAAGGGACGGGCCAAGAGACCCAGTACTTC
TRBV5-4	.	TRBD1	TRBJ2-1	CASSLQGAQVYEQFF	TGTGCCAGCAGCCTACAGGGGGCGCAAGTTTATGAGCAGTTCTTC
TRBV5-4	.	TRBD2	TRBJ2-7	CASTLSGRGSYEQYF	TGTGCCAGCACCCTTAGCGGGAGGGGATCCTACGAGCAGTACTTC
TRBV4-3	.	TRBD1	TRBJ2-2	CASSPTGAAGELFF	TGCGCCAGCAGCCCCACAGGGGCGGCCGGGGAGCTGTTTTTT
TRBV18	.	.	TRBJ1-5	CASSPQQIVAGNQPQHF	TGTGCCAGCTCACCACAACAGATAGTAGCGGGGAATCAGCCCCAGCATTTT
TRBV11-2	.	.	TRBJ2-2	CASRGMRGRGELFF	TGTGCCAGCAGGGGGATGAGGGGACGCGGGGAGCTGTTTTTT
TRBV2	many	.	TRBJ2-3	CASRGPDAKGGTSTDTQYF	TGTGCCAGCAGAGGACCCGACGCGAAGGGGGGAACATCCACAGATACGCAGTATTTT
TRBV7-8	few	TRBD2	TRBJ2-5	CASSLRRVAGALRKTQYF	TGTGCCAGCAGCTTAAGGAGAGTAGCGGGAGCGTTGAGGAAGACCCAGTACTTC
TRBV7-9	.	.	TRBJ2-4	CASSLEVNIQYF	TGTGCCAGCAGCTTAGAGGTGAACATTCAGTACTTC
TRBV29-1	.	.	TRBJ2-3	CSGSTGRTDTQYF	TGCAGCGGGAGCACAGGGCGCACAGATACGCAGTATTTT
TRBV27	.	TRBD1	TRBJ1-5	CASSSRTGNFMGNQPQHF	TGTGCCAGCAGTTCAAGGACAGGGAACTTTATGGGCAATCAGCCCCAGCATTTT
TRBV4-1	.	.	TRBJ2-6	CASTADSGANVLTF	TGCGCCAGCACGGCAGACTCTGGGGCCAACGTCCTGACTTTC
TRBV5-1	few	.	TRBJ2-3	CASRTRDTQYF	TGCGCCAGCAGAACACGAGATACGCAGTATTTT
TRBV9	.	.	TRBJ1-4	CASSVGKITNEKLFF	TGTGCCAGCAGCGTCGGGAAAATAACTAATGAAAAACTGTTTTTT
TRBV7-9	.	TRBD1	TRBJ1-1	CASSAGGRDRETGFF	TGTGCCAGCAGCGCAGGAGGGAGGGACAGAGAGACTGGTTTCTTT
TRBV6-6	few	.	TRBJ2-5	CASSYGTRETQYF	TGTGCCAGCAGTTATGGTACGAGAGAGACCCAGTACTTC
TRBV7-8	.	TRBD2	TRBJ2-5	CASSQLIAGARETQYF	TGTGCCAGCAGCCAACTAATAGCGGGAGCCCGGGAGACCCAGTACTTC
TRBV5-5	.	.	TRBJ1-3	CASSLDGNSGNTIYF	TGTGCCAGCAGCTTGGACGGAAACTCTGGAAACACCATATATTTT
TRBV29-1	.	.	TRBJ1-1	CSVSGRLNTEAFF	TGCAGTGTATCCGGCCGGCTGAACACTGAAGCTTTCTTT
TRBV6-6	.	.	TRBJ2-7	CASNGLEGGSYEQYF	TGTGCCAGCAATGGCCTTGAGGGAGGCTCCTACGAGCAGTACTTC
TRBV6-1	.	TRBD1	TRBJ1-1	CASLLGTVSTEAFF	TGTGCCAGCCTCCTGGGGACAGTTAGCACTGAAGCTTTCTTT
TRBV5-1	.	.	TRBJ1-1	CASSYMTGMNTEAFF	TGCGCCAGCAGTTATATGACAGGTATGAACACTGAAGCTTTCTTT
TRBV10-3	.	TRBD1	TRBJ1-1	CAISEPGQGGTEAFF	TGTGCCATCAGTGAGCCGGGACAGGGGGGGACTGAAGCTTTCTTT
TRBV9	few	.	TRBJ2-1	CASSAAGTSYNEQFF	TGTGCCAGCAGCGCGGCAGGGACGTCCTACAATGAGCAGTTCTTC
TRBV14	many	TRBD2	TRBJ2-2	CASSQGLLAGGNLNTGELFF	TGTGCCAGCAGCCAAGGGTTGCTAGCGGGAGGGAACCTGAACACCGGGGAGCTGTTTTTT
TRBV5-4	.	.	TRBJ1-1	CASSLERMNTEAFF	TGTGCCAGCAGCTTGGAGCGGATGAACACTGAAGCTTTCTTT
TRBV4-1	.	TRBD2	TRBJ2-1	CASSQGVLAGSYNEQFF	TGCGCCAGCAGCCAAGGGGTACTAGCGGGCTCCTACAATGAGCAGTTCTTC